What follows are 20 T cell receptor beta chains derived from one specimen sequenced in a study of T cells after posttransplantation cyclophosphamide. The method was immunoSEQ multiplex PCR; TCRdb's version includes in-frame clones alone and lacks a portion of them. The sample has 45,000 to 60,000 clones, 92% seen once. The sample comprised PBMCs. Receptors originate from a woman aged 50 to 65 in good health and a related stem cell transplant donor.

The chain uses TRBV2 and TRBJ2-7; 7 nucleotides match TRBD1. CDR1 SNHLY and CDR2 FYNNEI come from the germline V gene. CDR3 length: 13 amino acids. After removal of 4 bases from V and 3 bases from J, the junction contained 3 bases not matched to a gene. The DNA for the CDR3 is TGTGCCAGCAGTGGACAGGGTAACTACGAGCAGTACTTC. Its protein product is CASSGQGNYEQYF. Full variable domain (rest looked up from reference TRBV2 and TRBJ2-7): EPEVTQTPSHQVTQMGQEVILRCVPISNHLYFYWYRQILGQKVEFLVSFYNNEISEKSEIFDDQFSVERPDGSNFTLKIRSTKLEDSAMYFCASSGQGNYEQYFGPGTRLTVT.

This clone was detected once. This sequence joins TRBV7-2 and TRBJ1-1; TRBD1 is a possible D gene (5 bases). CDR1 is SGHTA, CDR2 FQGNSA, per germline. Deletions cut 2 bases from V and 2 bases from J, with 15 bases between. The CDR3 has 16 amino acids. CDR3 DNA sequence: TGTGCCAGCAGCTTATGGGTGGTACAGGCAAACACTGAAGCTTTCTTT. This gives the protein CASSLWVVQANTEAFF.

This sequence joins TRBV28 and TRBJ2-7; 7 nucleotides line up with TRBD1. V lost 5 bases, J lost 0 bases, and 7 bases stayed unmatched. The germline V gene encodes CDR1 MDHEN and CDR2 SYDVKM. This CDR3 is 15 amino acids long. The CDR3 region has the DNA TGTGCCAGCAGTGGGACAGCGTTCCTCTCCTACGAGCAGTACTTC. Translated, it gives CASSGTAFLSYEQYF.

The genes are TRBV6-1 and TRBJ1-1; 9 bases agree with TRBD1. This CDR3 contains 15 residues. With V trimmed by 8 bases and J by 2 bases, 9 bases remained unmatched. Germline lookup yields CDR1 MNHNS and CDR2 SASEGT. CDR3 region: CASGGQGGGNTEAFF. In DNA form, the CDR3 reads TGTGCCAGCGGGGGACAGGGCGGGGGAAACACTGAAGCTTTCTTT.

This clone was seen a single time. This chain connects TRBV27 to TRBJ2-3, with D perhaps matching TRBD2 (6 bases). Trimming removed 1 base at V and 2 bases at J, with 16 bases between. This CDR3 is 17 amino acids long. Germline assignment: CDR1 MNHEY and CDR2 SMNVEV (reference sequence). CDR3 amino acids: CASSLFFSSGSTDTQYF. In DNA form, the CDR3 reads TGTGCCAGCAGTTTATTCTTTAGTAGCGGCTCCACAGATACGCAGTATTTT.

The chain carries TRBV6-1 and TRBJ2-2; 13 nucleotides match TRBD2. The V and J ends lost 6 bases and 7 bases, in that order; junction bases with no gene match: 5. Germline V gives CDR1 MNHNS, CDR2 SASEGT. The CDR3 loop spans 15 amino acids. CDR3 sequence: CASRGLAGESGELFF. In nucleotides, the CDR3 is TGTGCCAGCAGAGGACTAGCGGGAGAAAGCGGGGAGCTGTTTTTT.

The chain employs TRBV5-1 and TRBJ1-3; TRBD1 might be the D (6 bases). Between the trimmed V and J ends, which lost 5 bases and 2 bases, there was a span of 11 bases. From germline, CDR1 is SGHRS and CDR2 YFSETQ. The CDR3 consists of 14 residues. The CDR3 DNA sequence: TGCGCCAGCAGGCAGGGGACTACTGGAAACACCATATATTTT. Translation gives CASRQGTTGNTIYF.

The chain has TRBV14 and TRBJ2-5, with unresolved D. The J call may be in error: the DNA end matches TRBJ2-7 better. Germline V gene sequence: CDR1 SGHDN, CDR2 FVKESK. The CDR3 has 13 residues. The CDR3 is CASSQDSPYEQYF. CDR3 in DNA: TGTGCCAGCAGCCAAGACTCCCCCTACGAGCAGTACTTC.

The rearrangement joins TRBV29-1 to TRBJ2-1; 8 bases are shared with TRBD2. Germline lookup yields CDR1 SQVTM and CDR2 ANQGSEA. The CDR3 totals 17 residues. The V gene end was trimmed by 6 bases and the J gene end by 2 bases; junction bases not matched to a gene: 15. This chain's CDR3 is CSVISNYTSGPYNEQFF. DNA of the CDR3: TGCAGCGTGATTTCTAATTACACTAGCGGCCCCTACAATGAGCAGTTCTTC.

The chain combines TRBV23-1 with TRBJ1-5; TRBD1 aligns across 8 bases. TRBV23-1 is recorded as an ORF, its role being uncertain. This CDR3 comprises 18 residues. J lost 6 bases, V lost 4 bases, and 17 bases had no gene match. CDR3 in DNA: TGCGCCAGCAGTCCTCTCCAGGGGGCGCGTGAGACTTGTCAGCCCCAGCATTTT. Translating gives CASSPLQGARETCQPQHF.

V and J are TRBV27 and TRBJ2-1, with 16 bases aligning to TRBD2. There are 19 residues in the CDR3. The V segment lost 4 bases and the J segment 7 bases; nucleotides outside the gene matches: 13. Germline CDR1 reads MNHEY; CDR2 reads SMNVEV (reference sequence). The CDR3, as DNA: TGTGCCAGCAGTTACGAGTCTCCGGGACTAGCGGGGGGGAGGAATGAGCAGTTCTTC. It encodes CASSYESPGLAGGRNEQFF.

V is TRBV29-1 and J is TRBJ2-3, with a weak D call TRBD2 (5 bases). V shed 3 bases and J shed 4 bases, with 8 bases lying between them. CDR1 and CDR2 from the germline V gene are SQVTM and ANQGSEA. This CDR3 spans 12 amino acids. The chain's CDR3 is CSVDEGPDTQYF. CDR3 DNA: TGCAGCGTTGATGAGGGCCCAGATACGCAGTATTTT.

This sequence joins TRBV9 and TRBJ2-2; D is ambiguous. The CDR3 is 14 amino acids. The V end lost 0 bases, the J end lost 1 base, and 4 bases lay between the germline ends. Germline assignment: CDR1 SGDLS and CDR2 YYNGEE. The CDR3 sequence is CASSVVGNTGELFF. Written as DNA, the CDR3 is TGTGCCAGCAGCGTAGTCGGGAACACCGGGGAGCTGTTTTTT.

The J gene is TRBJ1-1, the V gene TRBV7-3; unclear D gene. V shed 5 bases and J shed 1 base, with 8 bases lying between them. CDR3 length: 13 amino acids. Germline CDR1 is SGHTA and CDR2 is FQGTGA. The CDR3 DNA follows: TGTGCCAGCAGCACGATGAGGAACACTGAAGCTTTCTTT. Translating it yields CASSTMRNTEAFF.

CDR3 coding DNA: TGTGCCAGCAGTGAAGTTGCGGGCTATGAGCAGTTCTTC. As protein: CASSEVAGYEQFF. This chain uses TRBV6-1 with TRBJ2-1; perhaps TRBD2 as D (5 bases). Trimming pared 1 base from V and 8 bases from J, leaving 9 bases between. The CDR3 is made up of 13 amino acids. Germline V gives CDR1 MNHNS, CDR2 SASEGT.

The chain is built from TRBV11-2 and TRBJ2-2; maybe TRBD2 (5 bases). Per the germline V gene, CDR1 is SGHAT and CDR2 is FQNNGV. The CDR3 length is 15 residues. The V end was cut by 2 bases, the J end by 5 bases, with 12 bases between. CDR3 protein: CASSLRGSGTGELFF. CDR3 coding DNA: TGTGCCAGCAGCTTACGAGGGAGTGGGACCGGGGAGCTGTTTTTT. The full variable domain, completed using reference TRBV11-2 and TRBJ2-2, is EAGVAQSPRYKIIEKRQSVAFWCNPISGHATLYWYQQILGQGPKLLIQFQNNGVVDDSQLPKDRFSAERLKGVDSTLKIQPAKLEDSAVYLCASSLRGSGTGELFFGEGSRLTVL.

The rearrangement uses TRBV11-2 and TRBJ1-3; TRBD1 matches 7 bases. The germline CDR1 and CDR2 sequences are SGHAT and FQNNGV. This CDR3 has 12 residues. The ends lost 6 bases at V and 12 bases at J; junction bases unmatched: 8. The CDR3 DNA is TGTGCCAGCAGACATGACAGGGTCGACATATATTTT. The encoded protein is CASRHDRVDIYF.

The genes are TRBV7-9 and TRBJ2-3; a possible D gene is TRBD1 (6 bases). V shed 2 bases and J shed 3 bases, with 12 bases lying between them. This CDR3 spans 15 amino acids. Germline V gene lookup returns CDR1 SEHNR and CDR2 FQNEAQ (reference sequence). In DNA, the CDR3 is TGTGCCAGCAGCTTAATGGGGCAGGGGACAGATACGCAGTATTTT. The encoded protein is CASSLMGQGTDTQYF.

The V call is TRBV30, the J call TRBJ1-4; TRBD1 is a possible D gene (6 bases). Germline V gives CDR1 GTSNPN, CDR2 SVGIG (reference sequence). This CDR3 contains 15 residues. Trimming left V 1 base short and J 0 bases short, with 9 bases between. As DNA, the CDR3 is TGTGCCTGGAGTGCACAGGGTGCAACTAATGAAAAACTGTTTTTT. It encodes CAWSAQGATNEKLFF.

This chain links TRBV28 with TRBJ1-2; TRBD1 agrees at 11 bases. The CDR3 runs to 14 residues. V trimming: 5 bases; J trimming: 7 bases; junction bases outside the gene matches: 6. Germline CDR1 reads MDHEN; CDR2 reads SYDVKM. CDR3 sequence: CASSPWGQGGGYTF. The CDR3 bases are TGTGCCAGCAGTCCCTGGGGACAGGGGGGTGGCTACACCTTC.